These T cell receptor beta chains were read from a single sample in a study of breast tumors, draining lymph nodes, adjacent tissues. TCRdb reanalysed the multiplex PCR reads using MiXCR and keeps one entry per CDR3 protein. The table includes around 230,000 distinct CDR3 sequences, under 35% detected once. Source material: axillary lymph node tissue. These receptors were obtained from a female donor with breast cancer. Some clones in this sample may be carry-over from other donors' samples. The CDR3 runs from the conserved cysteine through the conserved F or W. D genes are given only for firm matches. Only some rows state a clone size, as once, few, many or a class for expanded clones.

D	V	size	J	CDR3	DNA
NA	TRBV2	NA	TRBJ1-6	CASSATGHVDSPLHF	TGTGCCAGCAGTGCCACAGGACATGTGGATTCACCCCTCCACTTT
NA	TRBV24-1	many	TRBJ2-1	CATSDLSGVGFF	TGTGCCACCAGTGATTTGTCGGGAGTGGGGTTCTTC
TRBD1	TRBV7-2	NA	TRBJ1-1	CASSLSWTGNTEAFF	TGTGCCAGCAGCTTATCTTGGACAGGGAACACTGAAGCTTTCTTT
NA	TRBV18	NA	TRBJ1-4	CASSPSARREKLFF	TGTGCCAGCTCACCTTCGGCTAGGAGGGAAAAACTGTTTTTT
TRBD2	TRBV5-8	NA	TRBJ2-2	CASSAGTRIAGELFF	TGTGCCAGCAGCGCCGGGACTAGAATAGCCGGGGAGCTGTTTTTT
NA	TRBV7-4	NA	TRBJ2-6	CASRIERRANVLTF	TGTGCCAGCAGAATAGAGCGCAGGGCCAACGTCCTGACTTTC
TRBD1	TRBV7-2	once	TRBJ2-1	CAGSPYRGDYSEQFF	TGTGCCGGCAGCCCCTACAGGGGCGACTACAGTGAGCAGTTCTTC
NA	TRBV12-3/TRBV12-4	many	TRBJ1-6	CASSLRDEGNSPLHF	TGTGCCAGCAGTTTAAGGGATGAAGGGAATTCACCCCTCCACTTT
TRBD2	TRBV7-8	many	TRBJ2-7	CASSLVAGGRSSYEQYF	TGTGCCAGCAGCTTAGTAGCGGGAGGGCGGAGCTCCTACGAGCAGTACTTC
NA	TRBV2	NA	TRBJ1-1	CASSEEGNTEAFF	TGTGCCAGCAGTGAGGAGGGCAACACTGAAGCTTTCTTT
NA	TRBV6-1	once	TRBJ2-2	CASSTGSRVTRELFF	TGTGCCAGCAGCACGGGCTCACGGGTCACCAGGGAGCTGTTTTTT
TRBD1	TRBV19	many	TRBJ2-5	CASSIISGTGKKTQYF	TGTGCCAGTAGTATCATTTCCGGGACAGGGAAGAAGACCCAGTACTTC
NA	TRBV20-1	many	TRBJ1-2	CSALSPGTLGYGYTF	TGCAGTGCCCTCAGTCCCGGGACATTGGGCTATGGCTACACCTTC
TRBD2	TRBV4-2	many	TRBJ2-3	CASSQEGGIRGTDTQYF	TGTGCCAGCAGCCAAGAGGGAGGGATTAGGGGAACAGATACGCAGTATTTT
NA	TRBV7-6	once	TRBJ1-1	CASSLAVVGTKAFF	TGTGCCAGCAGCTTGGCCGTCGTTGGCACTAAAGCTTTCTTT
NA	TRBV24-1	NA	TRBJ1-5	CATSGGSSWNQPQHF	TGTGCCACCAGTGGAGGGAGCTCCTGGAATCAGCCCCAGCATTTT
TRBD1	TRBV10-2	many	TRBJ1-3	CASIGSPRDRGSGNTIYF	TGCGCCAGCATAGGGTCCCCCCGGGACAGGGGATCTGGAAACACCATATATTTT
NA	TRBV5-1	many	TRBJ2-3	CASRTGGSTRDTQYF	TGCGCCAGCAGGACCGGTGGGTCGACGCGAGATACGCAGTATTTT
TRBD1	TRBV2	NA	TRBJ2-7	CASSETETGADEQYF	TGTGCCAGCAGTGAAACCGAGACAGGGGCGGACGAGCAGTACTTC
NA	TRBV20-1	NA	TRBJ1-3	CSARDTTGNTIYF	TGCAGTGCGAGGGACACCACTGGAAACACCATATATTTT
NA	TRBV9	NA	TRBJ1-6	CASSAIAGPNSPLHF	TGTGCCAGCAGCGCGATAGCGGGGCCTAATTCACCCCTCCACTTT
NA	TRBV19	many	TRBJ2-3	CASSILLPTDTQYF	TGTGCCAGTAGTATACTCCTACCCACAGATACGCAGTATTTT
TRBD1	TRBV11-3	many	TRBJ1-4	CASSPGTGFHEKLFF	TGTGCCAGCAGCCCCGGGACAGGGTTTCATGAAAAACTGTTTTTT
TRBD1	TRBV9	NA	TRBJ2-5	CASSASGQGTETQYF	TGTGCCAGCAGCGCATCGGGACAGGGGACAGAGACCCAGTACTTC
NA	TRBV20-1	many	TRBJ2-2	CSASQGGGGELFF	TGCAGTGCTTCACAGGGCGGTGGCGGGGAGCTGTTTTTT
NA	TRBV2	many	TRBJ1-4	CASQGLTNEKLFF	TGTGCCAGCCAGGGGTTGACTAATGAAAAACTGTTTTTT
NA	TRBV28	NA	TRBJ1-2	CASGNRAGYGYTF	TGTGCCAGCGGTAATAGGGCTGGCTATGGCTACACCTTC
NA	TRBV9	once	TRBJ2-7	CASSVGTGYGLAGGYEQYF	TGTGCCAGCAGCGTTGGGACAGGGTACGGGTTAGCGGGAGGCTACGAGCAGTACTTC
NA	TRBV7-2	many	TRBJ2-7	CASSLTRYEQYF	TGTGCCAGCAGCTTAACCCGATACGAGCAGTACTTC
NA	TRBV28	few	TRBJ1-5	CASSFPLGRDSDQPQHF	TGTGCCAGCAGTTTTCCCCTCGGCCGGGACTCCGATCAGCCCCAGCATTTT
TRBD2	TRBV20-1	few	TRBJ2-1	CSAKTSGRNNEQFF	TGCAGTGCTAAGACTAGCGGGAGGAACAATGAGCAGTTCTTC
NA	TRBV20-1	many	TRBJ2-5	CSAKRIETQYF	TGCAGTGCTAAGAGGATAGAGACCCAGTACTTC
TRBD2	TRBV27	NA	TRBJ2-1	CASSDGTSGSNEQFF	TGTGCCAGCAGTGACGGGACTAGCGGGAGTAATGAGCAGTTCTTC
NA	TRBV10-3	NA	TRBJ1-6	CAIRGGPESSPLHF	TGTGCCATCAGAGGAGGACCGGAATCTTCACCCCTCCACTTT
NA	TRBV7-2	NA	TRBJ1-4	CASSLVGGAANEKLFF	TGTGCCAGCAGCTTAGTGGGCGGGGCGGCTAATGAAAAACTGTTTTTT
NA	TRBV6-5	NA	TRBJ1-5	CASNPGDQPQHF	TGTGCCAGCAACCCAGGGGATCAGCCCCAGCATTTT
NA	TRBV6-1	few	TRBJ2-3	CATRKPGGYTDTQYF	TGTGCCACCCGTAAACCCGGAGGATACACAGATACGCAGTATTTT
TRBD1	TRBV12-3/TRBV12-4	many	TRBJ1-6	CASRSTGSGSPLHF	TGTGCCAGCAGGTCGACAGGGTCGGGTTCACCCCTCCACTTT
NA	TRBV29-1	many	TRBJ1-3	CSVVRDQRSTIYF	TGCAGCGTCGTAAGGGACCAGAGAAGCACCATATATTTT
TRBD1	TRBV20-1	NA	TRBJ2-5	CSAPTGGWNQPQYF	TGCAGTGCGCCGACAGGGGGTTGGAATCAGCCCCAGTACTTC
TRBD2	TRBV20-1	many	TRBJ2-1	CSAAGLAGLSEQFF	TGCAGTGCTGCGGGACTAGCGGGGCTCAGTGAGCAGTTCTTC